The sequence of this TCR beta chain was determined in a study of CD8 T cells in Susac syndrome. Deletions cut 5 bases from V and 14 bases from J, with 25 bases between. The CDR3 consists of 15 residues. The V gene's germline CDR1 is LGHDT and CDR2 YNNKEL (reference sequence). With random hexamers, reverse transcription was performed on about 0.5 to 1 ug of RNA. TCR beta CDR3 was amplified by immunoSEQ multiplex PCR. This amplification extended across 54 Vbeta and 13 Jbeta segments. TCRdb re-analysed the immunoSEQ multiplex PCR reads in MiXCR, keeping a single row per CDR3 protein. There are some 180,000 distinct CDR3 sequences in the sample; 80% to 95% occur only once, and 0.095% to 0.12% lies in the top ten. From blood CD8+ and CD4+ T cells, TCR beta sequences were generated. TEMRA cells were FACS-enriched, with CD8+ and CD4+ T cells isolated negatively.

V usage is TRBV3-1 and J usage is TRBJ2-4; a possible D gene is TRBD2 (6 bases). The specimen was CD4+ T cells from PBMCs. The clonotype originates from a human donor in good health. This CDR3 reads CASSKWTGTSEVEYF. For the CDR3, the DNA is TGTGCCAGCAGCAAATGGACCGGGACTTCGGAGGTTGAGTACTTC. The full variable domain, completed using reference TRBV3-1 and TRBJ2-4, is DTAVSQTPKYLVTQMGNDKSIKCEQNLGHDTMYWYKQDSKKFLKIMFSYNNKELIINETVPNRFSPKSPDKAHLNLHINSLELGDSAVYFCASSKWTGTSEVEYFGAGTRLSVL.